One sample yielded the 21 T cell receptor beta chains listed below, sequenced in a study of a mutant IDH1 vaccine in newly diagnosed glioma. These receptors are not linked to any known antigen. Method: immunoSEQ multiplex PCR; TCRdb's copy keeps in-frame clones and lacks some. The table lists approximately 82,000 clones, approximately 85% of them singletons, with approximately 2% in the top ten. Time point indicated: week 23, last vaccination. Vaccination used 300 ug of mutant IDH1 20-mer peptide per dose, with topical imiquimod. The source material was PBMCs, sampled from a glioma patient whose treatment included an IDH1 peptide vaccine. The receptor source for this set is a young man with glioma. Some clones in this sample may be carry-over from other donors' samples.

The chain carries TRBV7-9 and TRBJ1-2, with D hard to call. Germline V gives CDR1 SEHNR, CDR2 FQNEAQ (reference sequence). The V end lost 5 bases, the J end lost 3 bases, and 4 bases lay between the germline ends. This CDR3 is 11 amino acids long. CDR3: CASSKDYGYTF. The CDR3 DNA sequence: TGTGCCAGCAGCAAGGACTATGGCTACACCTTC.

V usage is TRBV20-1 and J usage is TRBJ2-5; D not resolved. V lost 1 base and J 7 bases, leaving 7 bases between the germline ends. The length of the CDR3 is 11 residues. CDR1 is DFQATT, CDR2 SNEGSKA, per germline (reference sequence). CDR3 protein: CSARAPPTQYF. The CDR3 DNA reads TGCAGTGCTAGAGCCCCGCCGACCCAGTACTTC.

This chain connects TRBV19 to TRBJ2-3, with 11 positions matching TRBD2. This CDR3 comprises 17 residues. V dropped 3 bases and J dropped 0; count of bases not matched to a gene: 5. Germline loops: CDR1 LNHDA, CDR2 SQIVND (reference sequence). This CDR3 is CASSMRTSGLSTDTQYF. In nucleotides, the CDR3 is TGTGCCAGTAGTATGAGGACTAGCGGGCTGAGCACAGATACGCAGTATTTT.

V usage is TRBV5-1 and J usage is TRBJ2-5, with 10 bases that match TRBD2. With V trimmed by 2 bases and J by 1 base, 8 bases remained unmatched. CDR1 and CDR2 (germline): SGHRS, YFSETQ. The CDR3 totals 17 residues. CDR3 sequence: CASSFKALAGVQETQYF. CDR3 sequence (DNA): TGCGCCAGCAGCTTCAAGGCGCTAGCGGGGGTCCAAGAGACCCAGTACTTC.

This clone was picked up one time. The chain combines TRBV15 with TRBJ1-2, with TRBD1 identical over 9 bases. This CDR3 is built from 16 residues. Trimming at V came to 5 bases and at J to 7 bases, leaving 14 bases not matched to a gene. Germline CDR1 reads LNHNV; CDR2 reads YYDKDF (reference sequence). Here the CDR3 reads CATSRTQGQGFGGYTF. In DNA, the CDR3 is TGTGCCACCAGCCGAACCCAGGGACAGGGTTTTGGTGGCTACACCTTC.

The J gene is TRBJ1-2, the V gene TRBV6-1; D is unclear. Between the trimmed V and J ends, which lost 3 bases and 8 bases, there was a span of 10 bases. In germline, CDR1 is MNHNS, CDR2 SASEGT. This CDR3 spans 12 amino acids. CDR3 loop: CASSDTVGGYTF. DNA of the CDR3: TGTGCCAGCAGTGATACGGTAGGAGGCTACACCTTC.

The chain recombines TRBV14 with TRBJ2-5, with unresolved D. The CDR3 extends over 15 amino acids. Germline values: CDR1 SGHDN, CDR2 FVKESK. The V and J ends lost 3 bases and 2 bases respectively, with 13 bases between them. CDR3 nucleotide sequence: TGTGCCAGCAGCCATACTATGTGGGAACAAGAGACCCAGTACTTC. The encoded protein is CASSHTMWEQETQYF. The full variable domain, its missing parts supplied by reference TRBV14 and TRBJ2-5, is EAGVTQFPSHSVIEKGQTVTLRCDPISGHDNLYWYRRVMGKEIKFLLHFVKESKQDESGMPNNRFLAERTGGTYSTLKVQPAELEDSGVYFCASSHTMWEQETQYFGPGTRLLVL.

This clone was observed a single time. The V and J genes are TRBV21-1 and TRBJ2-3; the table's D call TRBD2 went unverified against the DNA. TRBV21-1 is reported as a pseudogene. This CDR3 comprises 13 residues. CDR3 in amino acids: CATPGGSGGTQYF. CDR3 nucleotide sequence: TGTGCCACCCCGGGGGGTTCGGGCGGTACGCAGTATTTT.

The genes are TRBV7-2 and TRBJ2-5; D may match TRBD1 or TRBD2 (5 bases each). Germline V lookup: CDR1 SGHTA, CDR2 FQGNSA. V lost 5 bases to trimming and J lost 2 bases, with 12 bases between them. The CDR3 has 14 amino acids. This CDR3 is CASSPGTSQETQYF. DNA for the CDR3: TGTGCCAGCAGCCCAGGGACGTCTCAAGAGACCCAGTACTTC.

This clone turned up a few times. The chain recombines TRBV13 with TRBJ1-1; possible D gene TRBD1, 6 bases. Trimming cost V 5 bases and J 7 bases, with 17 bases left between them. CDR3 size: 14 residues. Germline V gives CDR1 PRHDT, CDR2 FYEKMQ (reference sequence). Here the CDR3 reads CASSAYRDRHEAFF. The CDR3 DNA reads as TGTGCCAGCAGCGCATACAGGGATCGGCATGAAGCTTTCTTT.

The J gene is TRBJ1-2, the V gene TRBV7-2, with 10 bases fitting TRBD1. With V trimmed by 2 bases and J by 2 bases, 11 bases remained unmatched. The CDR3 length is 18 residues. From germline, CDR1 is SGHTA and CDR2 FQGNSA. CDR3 in DNA: TGTGCCAGCAGCTTATCCGGGACAGGGGCGGAGGGGAACTATGGCTACACCTTC. Its translation is CASSLSGTGAEGNYGYTF. Variable domain in full (rest from reference TRBV7-2 and TRBJ1-2): GAGVSQSPSNKVTEKGKDVELRCDPISGHTALYWYRQSLGQGLEFLIYFQGNSAPDKSGLPSDRFSAERTGGSVSTLTIQRTQQEDSAVYLCASSLSGTGAEGNYGYTFGSGTRLTVV.

This clone was counted a few times. The gene calls are TRBV2 and TRBJ1-1, with D unclear. Germline assignment: CDR1 SNHLY and CDR2 FYNNEI. Trimming left V 11 bases short and J 0 bases short, with 7 bases between. The CDR3 runs 11 residues. The CDR3 DNA is TGTGCCTGGAGGCTGAACACTGAAGCTTTCTTT. Translated, it gives CAWRLNTEAFF.

This chain joins TRBV7-2 and TRBJ2-1; possible D gene TRBD1, 5 bases. Germline CDR1 SGHTA, CDR2 FQGNSA. CDR3 length: 15 amino acids. Trimming took off 1 base at V and 0 bases at J, with 7 bases between the two ends. In DNA form, the CDR3 reads TGTGCCAGCAGCTTAGAAGGGGTCTCCTACAATGAGCAGTTCTTC. Amino acids: CASSLEGVSYNEQFF.

The genes are TRBV7-9 and TRBJ2-1; D uncertain. Trimming took 2 bases from V and 0 from J, leaving 8 bases between them. CDR1 and CDR2 (germline): SEHNR, FQNEAQ (reference sequence). This CDR3 region has 15 residues. The CDR3 spells CASSLSVGSYNEQFF. Written as DNA, the CDR3 is TGTGCCAGCAGCTTATCAGTTGGCTCCTACAATGAGCAGTTCTTC.

This clone was observed a few times. V usage is TRBV19 and J usage is TRBJ1-1; a possible D gene is TRBD1 (5 bases). The length of the CDR3 is 12 residues. Germline loops: CDR1 LNHDA, CDR2 SQIVND (reference sequence). Trimming removed 5 bases from V and 7 bases from J, with 11 bases in between. CDR3 sequence reads: CASSQGLIEAFF. DNA of the CDR3: TGTGCCAGTAGTCAGGGTTTAATTGAAGCTTTCTTT.

CDR3 amino acids: CASSPWARGQPQHF. The CDR3 DNA follows: TGTGCCAGTAGTCCATGGGCTCGGGGACAGCCCCAGCATTTT. J is TRBJ1-5 and V is TRBV19; D is uncertain. The CDR3 runs 14 residues. V was cut by 5 bases and J by 7 bases, with 15 bases left in between. Germline lookup yields CDR1 LNHDA and CDR2 SQIVND (reference sequence).

The rearrangement uses TRBV4-1 and TRBJ2-4; a possible D gene is TRBD1 (6 bases). Looked up from germline, CDR1 is MGHRA and CDR2 is YSYEKL. There are 15 residues in the CDR3. Trimming left V 1 base short and J 4 bases short, with 11 bases between. The CDR3 reads CASSQVMGQKNIQYF. CDR3 coding DNA: TGCGCCAGCAGCCAAGTTATGGGACAAAAAAACATTCAGTACTTC.

V is TRBV2 and J is TRBJ1-1; D is unresolved. V was cut by 7 bases and J by 6 bases, with 9 bases left in between. The CDR3 length is 11 residues. Germline V gene sequence: CDR1 SNHLY, CDR2 FYNNEI. CDR3 DNA: TGTGCCAGCATTAGCTGGGCTGAAGCTTTCTTT. Translated: CASISWAEAFF.

CDR3 in DNA: TGTGCCAGCAGTTCCCGGTTGAACACTGAAGCTTTCTTT. This gives the protein CASSSRLNTEAFF. This sequence joins TRBV2 and TRBJ1-1; D not resolved. The CDR3 is 13 residues long. Per germline, CDR1 SNHLY and CDR2 FYNNEI. V was pared by 5 bases and J by 0 bases, with 7 bases between. Full variable domain (remainder filled in from reference TRBV2 and TRBJ1-1): EPEVTQTPSHQVTQMGQEVILRCVPISNHLYFYWYRQILGQKVEFLVSFYNNEISEKSEIFDDQFSVERPDGSNFTLKIRSTKLEDSAMYFCASSSRLNTEAFFGQGTRLTVV.

V is TRBV14 and J is TRBJ2-5; maybe TRBD1 (5 bases). CDR1 SGHDN and CDR2 FVKESK come from the germline V gene. Trimming removed 0 bases from V and 11 bases from J, with 19 bases in between. The CDR3 is 15 amino acids. The CDR3 is CASSQDPARVTQQYF. Here the CDR3 DNA reads TGTGCCAGCAGCCAAGATCCAGCCAGGGTAACCCAGCAGTACTTC.

V usage is TRBV19 and J usage is TRBJ2-3, with TRBD1 identical over 7 bases. CDR3 size: 15 residues. Germline values: CDR1 LNHDA, CDR2 SQIVND (reference sequence). The V segment lost 3 bases and the J segment 5 bases; nucleotides outside the gene matches: 8. CDR3 bases: TGTGCCAGTAGTATCACTGGGGACAGTGGAGATACGCAGTATTTT. As protein: CASSITGDSGDTQYF.